The 16 T cell receptor beta chains below were found in one sample sequenced in a study of shared clonotypes between healthy human individuals. Sequencing used immunoSEQ multiplex PCR; TCRdb keeps in-frame clones, though not all of them. The sample records fewer than 850,000 clones, roughly 70% being singletons. Sequenced material: memory CD4+ T cells sorted from blood. Subset noted: CD45RA-negative fraction. The receptor source for this set is a woman aged 25-40 years in good health.

In this sample, this clone turned up a few times. The chain joins TRBV30 to TRBJ2-2; D not certain. CDR3 length: 13 amino acids. Germline V gene sequence: CDR1 GTSNPN, CDR2 SVGIG (reference sequence). Trimming pared 3 bases from V and 6 bases from J, leaving 11 bases between. This CDR3 reads CAWRKSGAGELFF. The CDR3 DNA reads as TGTGCCTGGAGAAAAAGTGGGGCCGGGGAGCTGTTTTTT. Full variable domain (rest looked up from reference TRBV30 and TRBJ2-2): SQTIHQWPATLVQPVGSPLSLECTVEGTSNPNLYWYRQAAGRGLQLLFYSVGIGQISSEVPQNLSASRPQDRQFILSSKKLLLSDSGFYLCAWRKSGAGELFFGEGSRLTVL.

The chain uses TRBV29-1 and TRBJ2-7; D may be TRBD1 or TRBD2 (6 bases each). V lost 4 bases and J lost 0, with 13 bases in between. The germline gives CDR1 SQVTM, CDR2 ANQGSEA. This CDR3 is 14 amino acids long. CDR3 DNA: TGCAGCGTTGGGGGGGCGGAAAGCTCCTACGAGCAGTACTTC. It codes for CSVGGAESSYEQYF.

The chain links TRBV7-8 to TRBJ2-7; perhaps TRBD2 as D (6 bases). The germline V and J ends were trimmed by 7 bases and 7 bases, with 14 bases remaining between them. Germline loops: CDR1 SGHVS, CDR2 FQNEAQ. This CDR3 has 12 amino acids. This chain's CDR3 is CASKSAGGEQYF. CDR3 coding DNA: TGTGCCAGCAAGTCAGCGGGTGGTGAGCAGTACTTC.

The sample holds a few counts of this clone. The chain recombines TRBV9 with TRBJ2-5; maybe TRBD2 (5 bases). V gave up 3 bases and J gave up 5 bases, with 14 bases separating them. There are 14 residues in the CDR3. Germline CDR1 and CDR2: SGDLS and YYNGEE. The CDR3 coding sequence is TGTGCCAGCAGCGGAGCCGGGGAGCTGGAGACCCAGTACTTC. This codes for CASSGAGELETQYF.

This clone was seen a few times. Within the sample, other DNA sequences also encode this same CDR3. The chain combines TRBV5-1 with TRBJ2-3; D gene ambiguous. This CDR3 region has 14 residues. Germline values: CDR1 SGHRS, CDR2 YFSETQ. The V gene lost 0 bases and the J gene lost 0 bases, with 5 bases spanning the gap. The CDR3 spells CASSLGDSTDTQYF. The CDR3 DNA sequence: TGCGCCAGCAGCTTGGGTGATAGCACAGATACGCAGTATTTT.

The rearrangement joins TRBV14 to TRBJ1-3; no reliable D call. Trimming took off 1 base at V and 0 bases at J, with 7 bases between the two ends. Germline CDR1 reads SGHDN; CDR2 reads FVKESK. The CDR3 is made up of 15 amino acids. The chain's CDR3 is CASSQAIGSGNTIYF. The CDR3 bases are TGTGCCAGCAGCCAAGCCATAGGCTCTGGAAACACCATATATTTT.

A single count supports this clone. The CDR3 reads CASSQFPGQMDGPQHF. DNA of the CDR3: TGCGCCAGCAGCCAATTCCCGGGACAGATGGACGGGCCCCAGCATTTT. The genes are TRBV4-1 and TRBJ1-5; the match to TRBD1 covers 7 bases. J was trimmed by 9 bases and V by 2 bases; bases with no gene match: 13. The CDR3 loop spans 16 amino acids. Germline CDR1 and CDR2: MGHRA and YSYEKL.

V and J are TRBV6-6 and TRBJ2-7, with 8 bases lining up with TRBD1. The CDR3 has 15 amino acids. Trimming cost V 6 bases and J 1 base; bases outside gene matches: 8. Per germline, CDR1 MNHNY and CDR2 SVGAGI (reference sequence). In DNA, the CDR3 is TGTGCCAGCAGACATCAGGGGGCGTCTTCCTACGAGCAGTACTTC. Its translation is CASRHQGASSYEQYF.

The chain's CDR3 is CASSYGAEGLRTEAFF. The CDR3 coding sequence is TGCGCCAGCAGCTATGGGGCGGAGGGTCTCAGAACTGAAGCTTTCTTT. This sequence joins TRBV5-1 and TRBJ1-1, with D maybe TRBD1 (5 bases). The V gene's germline CDR1 is SGHRS and CDR2 YFSETQ. Trimming stripped 3 bases from V and 5 bases from J, with 20 bases between. The CDR3 sequence is 16 residues long.

The chain uses TRBV28 and TRBJ1-5; 9 nucleotides agree with TRBD1. In germline, CDR1 is MDHEN, CDR2 SYDVKM. CDR3 length: 13 residues. V lost 6 bases to trimming and J lost 9 bases; unmatched junction nucleotides: 6. Here the CDR3 reads CASSRGQGRPQHF. CDR3 sequence (DNA): TGTGCCAGCAGCCGGGGACAGGGACGGCCCCAGCATTTT. The whole variable domain, remainder taken from reference TRBV28 and TRBJ1-5, is DVKVTQSSRYLVKRTGEKVFLECVQDMDHENMFWYRQDPGLGLRLIYFSYDVKMKEKGDIPEGYSVSREKKERFSLILESASTNQTSMYLCASSRGQGRPQHFGDGTRLSIL.

CDR3: CASSSHDRFYEQYF. The CDR3 DNA is TGTGCCAGCAGTTCCCACGACAGGTTCTACGAGCAGTACTTC. The chain carries TRBV28 and TRBJ2-7; D may be TRBD1 (6 bases). With 4 bases removed from V and 3 bases from J, the gap between germline ends came to 13 bases. CDR1 and CDR2 (germline): MDHEN, SYDVKM. This CDR3 spans 14 amino acids.

The V and J genes are TRBV6-1 and TRBJ1-1; D uncertain. V lost 4 bases, J lost 3 bases, and 3 bases lay in between. Per germline, CDR1 MNHNS and CDR2 SASEGT. The CDR3 totals 11 residues. The CDR3 spells CASSGHTEAFF. Written as DNA, the CDR3 is TGTGCCAGCAGTGGACACACTGAAGCTTTCTTT.

With regard to this clone: The junction departs from the called germline gene at one end, perhaps through a read error. This sequence joins TRBV19 and TRBJ2-1; D remains ambiguous. This CDR3 comprises 13 residues. Per germline, CDR1 LNHDA and CDR2 SQIVND (reference sequence). Written as DNA, the CDR3 is TGTGCCAGTAGTATAGGTCCTTACAGTGAGCAGTTCTTC. As protein: CASSIGPYSEQFF.

This clone was counted between two and nine times. This rearrangement joins TRBV12-5 to TRBJ2-2, with D tentatively TRBD2 (5 bases). Germline CDR1 LGHNT, CDR2 FRNRAP. The CDR3 extends over 13 amino acids. V lost 2 bases and J lost 9, with 10 bases in between. Here the CDR3 reads CASGLQEARELFF. Written as DNA, the CDR3 is TGTGCTAGTGGTTTGCAGGAGGCCAGGGAGCTGTTTTTT.

This clone was detected once. The chain carries TRBV7-2 and TRBJ2-3; D unclear. Deletions cut 5 bases from V and 5 bases from J, with 11 bases between. Germline CDR1 is SGHTA and CDR2 is FQGNSA. The CDR3 runs to 13 residues. The CDR3: CASSQSTKDTQYF. CDR3 bases: TGTGCCAGCAGCCAAAGCACAAAAGATACGCAGTATTTT.

V gene TRBV23-1 combines with J gene TRBJ2-7; 9 positions agree with TRBD2. TRBV23-1 is given ORF status, its function remaining uncertain. J gave up 0 bases and V 0 bases, and 9 bases lay outside the gene matches. The CDR3 sequence is 18 residues long. CDR3 DNA sequence: TGCGCCAGCAGTCAATCGTCGCTAGCGGGGCCCTCCTCCTACGAGCAGTACTTC. Translation: CASSQSSLAGPSSYEQYF.